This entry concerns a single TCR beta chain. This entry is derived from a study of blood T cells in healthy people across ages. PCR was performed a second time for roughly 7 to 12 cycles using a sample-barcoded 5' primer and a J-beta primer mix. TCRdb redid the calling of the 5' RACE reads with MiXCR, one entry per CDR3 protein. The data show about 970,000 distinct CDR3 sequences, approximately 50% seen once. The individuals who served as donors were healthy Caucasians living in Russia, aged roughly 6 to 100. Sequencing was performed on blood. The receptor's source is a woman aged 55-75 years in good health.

CDR3: CASSPDNREGEKLFF. Written as DNA, the CDR3 is TGTGCCAGCAGTCCAGACAACAGGGAAGGAGAAAAACTGTTTTTT. This rearrangement joins TRBV7-8 to TRBJ1-4, with D possibly matching TRBD1 (6 bases). In germline, CDR1 is SGHVS, CDR2 FQNEAQ. V lost 6 bases, J lost 8 bases, and 19 bases lay in between. The CDR3 contains 15 residues. Full variable domain (rest looked up from reference TRBV7-8 and TRBJ1-4): GAGVSQSPRYKVAKRGQDVALRCDPISGHVSLFWYQQALGQGPEFLTYFQNEAQLDKSGLPSDRFFAERPEGSVSTLKIQRTQQEDSAVYLCASSPDNREGEKLFFGSGTQLSVL.